Listed below are T cell receptor beta chains from one sample, sequenced in a study of blood T cell repertoires in COVID-19. The method was immunoSEQ multiplex PCR; TCRdb's version includes in-frame clones alone and lacks a portion of them. Of tens of thousands of clones in the sample, around 80% are singletons; the top ten hold roughly 12%. Sequencing was carried out using peripheral blood. The receptor set was obtained from an older man with acute or convalescent COVID-19. Both conserved end residues are part of each CDR3. A D gene is named only where the DNA matches it firmly. Some rows mark clone size as missing; the rest say once, few, many or name a class of expanded clone.

J | size | V | D | DNA | CDR3
TRBJ2-3 | . | TRBV25-1 | . | TGTGCCAGCACGGGATTGGGTACCGGGAGCACAGATACGCAGTATTTT | CASTGLGTGSTDTQYF
TRBJ1-2 | . | TRBV6-1 | . | TGTGCCAGCAGAAAACAGGATAACTATGGCTACACCTTC | CASRKQDNYGYTF
TRBJ1-2 | . | TRBV18 | . | TGTGCCAGCTCACCATCAGGGGAAGGAGGCTACACCTTC | CASSPSGEGGYTF
TRBJ1-6 | . | TRBV6-1 | . | TGTGCCAGCAGTGACGGGGAGATTACTTATAATTCACCCCTCCACTTT | CASSDGEITYNSPLHF
TRBJ2-5 | once | TRBV18 | . | TGTGCCAGCTCACTGACAGAAAAAGAGACCCAGTACTTC | CASSLTEKETQYF
TRBJ2-3 | . | TRBV6-6 | . | TGTGCCAGCAGTTACAGGGGATACACAGATACGCAGTATTTT | CASSYRGYTDTQYF
TRBJ2-2 | . | TRBV7-7 | . | TGTGCTAGCAGCTTAATTGGAGGGGTCGGCACCGGGGAGCTGTTTTTT | CASSLIGGVGTGELFF
TRBJ2-4 | . | TRBV21-1 | . | TGTGCCAGCAGCAAAGAGTCTGGCAGGGAATGGGCCAAAAACATTCAGTACTTC | CASSKESGREWAKNIQYF
TRBJ1-2 | . | TRBV11-2 | TRBD1 | TGTGCCAGCAGCTTATCGTCAGGGGGTAACTATGGCTACACCTTC | CASSLSSGGNYGYTF
TRBJ1-2 | once | TRBV28 | TRBD1 | TGTGCCAGCAGTTTGGAGACAGGGCGTGGCTACACCTTC | CASSLETGRGYTF
TRBJ2-7 | few | TRBV10-3 | . | TGTGCCATCAGTGAGGCAGGTTACGAGCAGTACTTC | CAISEAGYEQYF
TRBJ1-1 | . | TRBV29-1 | . | TGCAGCGTTGACGGCCTCGGGTCCGAAGCTTTCTTT | CSVDGLGSEAFF
TRBJ2-3 | . | TRBV6-4 | . | TGTGCCAGCAGTCAGCGGTTTGGCACAGATACGCAGTATTTT | CASSQRFGTDTQYF
TRBJ1-1 | . | TRBV5-4 | . | TGTGCCAGCAGCTTGCCGGGAGGCACTGAAGCTTTCTTT | CASSLPGGTEAFF
TRBJ1-1 | . | TRBV6-4 | TRBD1 | TGTGCCAGCAGTCTAACTACAGGGGTAAATGAAGCTTTCTTT | CASSLTTGVNEAFF
TRBJ2-3 | . | TRBV7-7 | TRBD2 | TGTGCTAGCAGCCGAACACTAGCGGGGCCCACAGATACGCAGTATTTT | CASSRTLAGPTDTQYF
TRBJ1-3 | . | TRBV7-9 | . | TGTGCCAGCAGCCCTCAGAGCGGCGGCACCATATATTTT | CASSPQSGGTIYF
TRBJ2-3 | . | TRBV12-5 | TRBD2 | TGTGCTAGTGGTGGATCGGGGGGGATTACATCTACGCAGTATTTT | CASGGSGGITSTQYF
TRBJ2-7 | . | TRBV7-6 | TRBD1 | TGTGCCAGCAGCTCGACACAGGGGAGCTCCTACGAGCAGTACTTC | CASSSTQGSSYEQYF
TRBJ2-3 | . | TRBV7-3 | . | TGTGCCAGCAGCTTAGACAACACAGATACGCAGTATTTT | CASSLDNTDTQYF
TRBJ1-1 | . | TRBV5-4 | . | TGTGCCAGCAGCGCAGGACCCGGGGAGAAGGACACTGAAGCTTTCTTT | CASSAGPGEKDTEAFF
TRBJ1-5 | . | TRBV6-5 | . | TGTGCCAGCAGTCCCCCGGGACTTAGCAATCAGCCCCAGCATTTT | CASSPPGLSNQPQHF
TRBJ2-1 | . | TRBV5-4 | TRBD2 | TGTGCCAGCAGCTACGGGGCCCCGGGGGGGGGATATGAGCAGTTCTTC | CASSYGAPGGGYEQFF
TRBJ2-7 | . | TRBV6-6 | TRBD1 | TGTGCCAGCACCTCAGGGACAGGGATCACCTACGAGCAGTACTTC | CASTSGTGITYEQYF
TRBJ1-1 | . | TRBV5-1 | TRBD1 | TGCGCCAGCAGCTTTAGGACAGGGGATAACACTGAAGCTTTCTTT | CASSFRTGDNTEAFF
TRBJ1-5 | . | TRBV19 | TRBD1 | TGTGCCAGTAGTCCCCACAGGGGTGGCCTAAGCAATCAGCCCCAGCATTTT | CASSPHRGGLSNQPQHF
TRBJ1-1 | many | TRBV6-6 | TRBD1 | TGTGCCAGCTATCACGGGACAGGGGTGTTGAACACTGAAGCTTTCTTT | CASYHGTGVLNTEAFF
TRBJ1-2 | . | TRBV6-5 | TRBD1 | TGTGCCAGCAGTAGACAGGGCTCGAACTATGGCTACACCTTC | CASSRQGSNYGYTF
TRBJ1-3 | . | TRBV12-3/TRBV12-4 | . | TGTGCCAGCAGGTACCAGGGGGGAAACACCATATATTTT | CASRYQGGNTIYF
TRBJ1-2 | few | TRBV6-5 | TRBD1 | TGTGCCAGCAGTTCCTGGAAAGGGGGCCTTGTTGGCTACACCTTC | CASSSWKGGLVGYTF
TRBJ2-1 | . | TRBV10-2 | TRBD2 | TGCGCCAGCAGTGATCCGGGGGGCTCCTACAATGAGCAGTTCTTC | CASSDPGGSYNEQFF
TRBJ1-5 | . | TRBV3-1/TRBV3-2 | . | TGTGCCAGCAGCCAAGACCCTCCGGGGGGCAATCAGCCCCAGCATTTT | CASSQDPPGGNQPQHF
TRBJ2-5 | . | TRBV4-1 | TRBD2 | TGCGCCAGCAGCCAAGGCTCGCGGGGGGGCGTAGAGACCCAGTACTTC | CASSQGSRGGVETQYF